This T cell receptor beta chain was profiled in a study of blood T cell repertoires in COVID-19. Turning to the study itself: Sites in the United States, Italy and Spain provided acute and convalescent COVID-19 samples. The cDNA or gDNA used as material had been derived from T cells, B-cell-depleted T cells, or PBMCs.

The method was immunoSEQ multiplex PCR; TCRdb's version includes in-frame clones alone and lacks a portion of them. The repertoire holds about 120,000 clones, around four fifths seen once, with 7.5% in the top ten. Germline values: CDR1 LNHNV, CDR2 YYDKDF (reference sequence). The CDR3 contains 14 residues. J gave up 0 bases and V 4 bases, and 3 bases lay outside the gene matches. Sequenced input: peripheral blood. The chain links TRBV15 to TRBJ2-7; 7 nucleotides agree with TRBD2. The clonotype was recovered from a man aged 65 to 79 with active or convalescent COVID-19. This chain's CDR3 is CATSIGGSSYEQYF. Written as DNA, the CDR3 is TGTGCCACCAGCATAGGCGGGAGCTCCTACGAGCAGTACTTC. Full variable domain (remainder filled in from reference TRBV15 and TRBJ2-7): DAMVIQNPRYQVTQFGKPVTLSCSQTLNHNVMYWYQQKSSQAPKLLFHYYDKDFNNEADTPDNFQSRRPNTSFCFLDIRSPGLGDTAMYLCATSIGGSSYEQYFGPGTRLTVT.